This entry lists 15 T cell receptor beta chains sequenced from one sample in a study of blood T cell repertoires in COVID-19. Libraries were prepared by immunoSEQ multiplex PCR; TCRdb keeps only in-frame clonotypes and omits some of them. The sample lists under 20,000 clones, roughly 87% occurring once. Sequencing input: peripheral blood. The receptors come from a human donor in a cohort sampled during active COVID-19. The donor label of this sample is uncertain.

The rearrangement joins TRBV4-1 to TRBJ2-2; TRBD1 matches 9 bases. After removal of 3 bases from V and 1 base from J, the junction contained 3 bases not matched to a gene. CDR1 MGHRA and CDR2 YSYEKL come from the germline V gene. CDR3 length: 16 amino acids. The CDR3 protein is CASSHTDRGNTGELFF. DNA of the CDR3: TGCGCCAGCAGCCACACGGACAGGGGGAACACCGGGGAGCTGTTTTTT.

The rearrangement joins TRBV6-5 to TRBJ1-6; 9 positions agree with TRBD1. The CDR3 has 15 amino acids. The germline V gene encodes CDR1 MNHEY and CDR2 SVGAGI. V shed 10 bases, J shed 1 base, and the junction held 5 bases outside the gene matches. The CDR3 DNA follows: TGTGCCACCGGACAGGGGAGGTCCTATAATTCACCCCTCCACTTT. As protein: CATGQGRSYNSPLHF.

This rearrangement joins TRBV12-2 to TRBJ2-5; TRBD1, the table's D call, was not compared with the DNA. TRBV12-2 is flagged as a pseudogene. This CDR3 comprises 15 residues. The CDR3 loop reads CASRLGQGAGETQYF. For the CDR3, the DNA is TGTGCAAGTCGCCTCGGACAGGGGGCAGGAGAGACCCAGTACTTC.

The gene calls are TRBV29-1 and TRBJ2-2; 7 bases are shared with TRBD1. V lost 7 bases to trimming and J lost 4 bases; unmatched junction nucleotides: 6. The length of the CDR3 is 13 residues. From germline, CDR1 is SQVTM and CDR2 ANQGSEA. In nucleotides, the CDR3 is TGCAGCGCCCAGGGGGACCGCACCGGGGAGCTGTTTTTT. Its translation is CSAQGDRTGELFF.

The chain uses TRBV5-1 and TRBJ2-3; D remains ambiguous. This CDR3 region has 14 residues. Trimming shortened V by 0 bases and J by 2 bases, and 7 bases separated the two germline ends. The V gene's germline CDR1 is SGHRS and CDR2 YFSETQ. The CDR3 sequence: CASSLGSYTDTQYF. The CDR3 bases are TGCGCCAGCAGCTTGGGTTCGTACACAGATACGCAGTATTTT.

This chain connects TRBV5-1 to TRBJ2-1, with D maybe TRBD2 (5 bases). V gave up 0 bases and J gave up 2 bases, with 15 bases separating them. In germline, CDR1 is SGHRS, CDR2 YFSETQ. The CDR3 extends over 17 amino acids. The CDR3 sequence is CASSLAGGASAYNEQFF. The CDR3, as DNA: TGCGCCAGCAGCTTGGCCGGAGGAGCATCTGCCTACAATGAGCAGTTCTTC.

The genes are TRBV28 and TRBJ2-1, with 14 bases lining up with TRBD2. Germline CDR1 is MDHEN and CDR2 is SYDVKM. Unmatched junction bases numbered 12, after V lost 6 bases and J lost 2 bases. The CDR3 consists of 19 residues. The CDR3 reads CASRSGLGLAGVTYNEQFF. Here the CDR3 DNA reads TGTGCCAGCAGAAGTGGCCTGGGACTAGCGGGGGTAACCTACAATGAGCAGTTCTTC.

This sequence joins TRBV2 and TRBJ1-4, with D possibly TRBD1 on 5 matching bases. V dropped 0 bases and J dropped 3 bases, with 11 bases sitting between them. This CDR3 contains 16 residues. CDR1 and CDR2 from the germline V gene are SNHLY and FYNNEI. The CDR3 is CASSEALQGSNEKLFF. DNA of the CDR3: TGTGCCAGCAGTGAAGCGCTTCAGGGCTCTAATGAAAAACTGTTTTTT.

This clone occurred a few times. J is TRBJ2-3 and V is TRBV24-1; no clear D. Germline V gene sequence: CDR1 KGHDR, CDR2 SFDVKD. The CDR3 spans 15 residues. Deletions cut 4 bases from V and 0 bases from J, with 10 bases between. The DNA for the CDR3 is TGTGCCACCAGTGACCATGCCAGAAGCACAGATACGCAGTATTTT. Translated: CATSDHARSTDTQYF.

The DNA of the CDR3 is TGTGCCAGCAGCGTAGAGACAGAACCCGGGGAGCTGTTTTTT. Its protein product is CASSVETEPGELFF. The rearrangement uses TRBV9 and TRBJ2-2, with D tentatively TRBD1 (5 bases). V was cut by 0 bases and J by 6 bases, with 9 bases left in between. The CDR3 is 14 amino acids. Germline CDR1 is SGDLS and CDR2 is YYNGEE.

The chain carries TRBV20-1 and TRBJ2-1, with TRBD2 matching over 13 bases. After removal of 6 bases from V and 6 bases from J, the junction contained 8 bases not matched to a gene. CDR1 DFQATT and CDR2 SNEGSKA come from the germline V gene (reference sequence). The CDR3 covers 15 residues. CDR3 coding DNA: TGCAGTGCCAGTACTAGCGGGAGGGCGGTCAATGAGCAGTTCTTC. Its protein is CSASTSGRAVNEQFF.

This clone was observed a single time. The chain links TRBV2 to TRBJ1-2; TRBD1 aligns across 8 bases. Trimming removed 5 bases from V and 5 bases from J; junction bases left unmatched: 7. In germline, CDR1 is SNHLY, CDR2 FYNNEI. The CDR3 has 14 amino acids. In nucleotides, the CDR3 is TGTGCCAGCAGTCCCGAAGGACAGGGTTATGGCTACACCTTC. This translates into CASSPEGQGYGYTF. Supplemented by reference TRBV2 and TRBJ1-2, the full variable domain reads EPEVTQTPSHQVTQMGQEVILRCVPISNHLYFYWYRQILGQKVEFLVSFYNNEISEKSEIFDDQFSVERPDGSNFTLKIRSTKLEDSAMYFCASSPEGQGYGYTFGSGTRLTVV.

V and J are TRBV5-5 and TRBJ2-2; D not certain. The CDR3 totals 15 residues. Germline V lookup: CDR1 SGHKS, CDR2 YYEKEE (reference sequence). The V end was cut by 2 bases, the J end by 4 bases, with 12 bases between. CDR3 in amino acids: CASSLFRVGTGELFF. In DNA, the CDR3 is TGTGCCAGCAGCTTATTTCGGGTGGGCACCGGGGAGCTGTTTTTT.

The chain combines TRBV7-2 with TRBJ2-3, with unresolved D. There are 13 residues in the CDR3. Germline CDR1 and CDR2: SGHTA and FQGNSA. With 4 bases removed from V and 2 bases from J, the gap between germline ends came to 7 bases. The CDR3 loop is CASSSLFTDTQYF. The CDR3 nucleotides are TGTGCCAGCAGCTCCCTTTTCACAGATACGCAGTATTTT.

This sequence joins TRBV28 and TRBJ1-5; TRBD1 matches at 10 bases. Germline CDR1 reads MDHEN; CDR2 reads SYDVKM. The CDR3 length is 15 residues. Germline trimming cut 5 bases from V and 7 bases from J; bases unmatched to any gene: 8. CDR3 DNA sequence: TGTGCCAGCAGTCGCCCGGGACAGGGGTTACAGCCCCAGCATTTT. This sequence encodes CASSRPGQGLQPQHF.